This T cell receptor (beta chain) emerged from a study of blood T cell repertoires in COVID-19. Profiled with immunoSEQ multiplex PCR; TCRdb holds only in-frame clones, not every one. There are about 370,000 clones in the sample; roughly 90% occur only once, and 3% lies in the top ten. CDR1 is SGHTS and CDR2 is YDEGEE in the germline V gene. The CDR3 has 8 amino acids. The V and J ends lost 10 bases and 10 bases respectively, with 8 bases between them. This clone was seen a handful of times. The clonotype originates from a woman aged 25 to 39 with COVID-19, enrolled during active disease. The chain links TRBV5-8 to TRBJ1-2, with D hard to call. Input material: peripheral blood. The CDR3, as DNA: TGTGCCCCCGAGGACTACACCTTC. Encoded protein: CAPEDYTF.